One sample yielded the 9 T cell receptor beta chains listed below, sequenced in a study of T cell repertoires in cytomegalovirus infection. In TCRdb, the reads were re-called with MiXCR into one record per CDR3 protein. The table shows around 450,000 distinct CDR3 sequences, with approximately 33% occurring only once. The sequenced material came from PBMCs. Every receptor here comes from a human donor in good health (CMV status not recorded). Some clones in this sample may be carry-over from other donors' samples.

This clonotype was recorded many times. V and J are TRBV12-3 or TRBV12-4 and TRBJ2-1, with D possibly matching TRBD1 (5 bases). CDR3 length: 14 residues. Trimming removed 3 bases from V and 8 bases from J, with 14 bases in between. CDR3 amino acids: CASSFDWTFDEQFF. The CDR3 coding sequence is TGTGCCAGCAGTTTTGACTGGACATTCGATGAGCAGTTCTTC.

The rearrangement joins TRBV14 to TRBJ1-6; 11 bases match TRBD1. After removal of 5 bases from V and 8 bases from J, the junction contained 14 bases not matched to a gene. CDR3 length: 18 residues. Germline-derived CDR1 and CDR2 are SGHDN and FVKESK. The CDR3 reads CASSKRTGGPVGDSPLHF. Written as DNA, the CDR3 is TGTGCCAGCAGCAAACGGACAGGGGGCCCTGTCGGGGATTCACCCCTCCACTTT.

The chain uses TRBV2 and TRBJ2-2; D ambiguous. The V end lost 7 bases, the J end lost 2 bases, and 17 bases lay between the germline ends. The V gene's germline CDR1 is SNHLY and CDR2 FYNNEI. There are 16 residues in the CDR3. Here the CDR3 reads CASTYSGSENTGELFF. CDR3 coding DNA: TGTGCCAGCACCTACTCTGGCAGCGAAAACACCGGGGAGCTGTTTTTT.

The chain is built from TRBV7-8 and TRBJ1-5, with unresolved D. Trimming cost V 5 bases and J 9 bases, with 11 bases left between them. Per germline, CDR1 SGHVS and CDR2 FQNEAQ. CDR3 size: 12 residues. The CDR3 coding sequence is TGTGCCAGCAGCCTCCCGAGTGGGCCCCAGCATTTT. It yields the protein CASSLPSGPQHF.

In this sample, this clonotype turned up many times. CDR3 in DNA: TGTGCCAGTATTGGGACAGGACAGGCGAACACTGAAGCTTTCTTT. It translates to CASIGTGQANTEAFF. The chain employs TRBV6-1 and TRBJ1-1; 8 positions match TRBD1. This CDR3 is built from 15 residues. Germline V lookup: CDR1 MNHNS, CDR2 SASEGT. With 9 bases clipped from V and 1 base from J, the junction kept 10 bases outside the gene matches.

As to this clonotype: This may arise from a read error, as a much more abundant clone is one base away. The V and J genes are TRBV7-9 and TRBJ2-3; D not resolved. The CDR3 runs to 16 residues. CDR1 and CDR2 from the germline V gene are SEHNR and FQNEAQ (reference sequence). This chain's CDR3 is CAISSPLSDRTDTQYF. The DNA of the CDR3 is TGTGCCATCAGCTCCCCCCTAAGCGACCGCACAGATACGCAGTATTTT. The entire variable domain, with the rest obtained from reference TRBV7-9 and TRBJ2-3, is as follows: DTGVSQNPRHKITKRGQNVTFRCDPISEHNRLYWYRQTLGQGPEFLTYFQNEAQLEKSRLLSDRFSAERPKGSFSTLEIQRTEQGDSAMYLCAISSPLSDRTDTQYFGPGTRLTVL.

This clonotype was detected a few times. The chain carries TRBV5-4 and TRBJ1-2, with TRBD1 matching over 9 bases. CDR1 and CDR2 from the germline V gene are SGHNT and YYREEE (reference sequence). With V trimmed by 3 bases and J by 8 bases, 11 bases remained unmatched. This CDR3 spans 15 amino acids. Here the CDR3 reads CASSSPFTGGLGYTF. In DNA, the CDR3 is TGTGCCAGCAGCTCGCCCTTTACAGGGGGCTTGGGCTACACCTTC.

This clonotype appeared a few times. The rearrangement joins TRBV20-1 to TRBJ2-2; D gene uncertain. The CDR3 runs to 14 residues. The germline V gene encodes CDR1 DFQATT and CDR2 SNEGSKA (reference sequence). The germline V and J ends were trimmed by 6 bases and 5 bases, with 16 bases remaining between them. In nucleotides, the CDR3 is TGCAGTGCCCCACTACGGGCTACGACCGGGGAGCTGTTTTTT. As protein: CSAPLRATTGELFF.

Note on this clonotype: A read error may produce the germline difference seen at one junction end. The J gene is TRBJ2-3, the V gene TRBV6-8, with TRBD2 as a possible D gene (9 bases). Germline V gives CDR1 MNHGY, CDR2 SAAAGT. This CDR3 contains 17 residues. CDR3: CASSAGLAGGYTDTPYF. The CDR3 coding sequence is TGTGCCAGCAGTGCGGGACTAGCAGGGGGCTACACAGATACGCCGTATTTT.